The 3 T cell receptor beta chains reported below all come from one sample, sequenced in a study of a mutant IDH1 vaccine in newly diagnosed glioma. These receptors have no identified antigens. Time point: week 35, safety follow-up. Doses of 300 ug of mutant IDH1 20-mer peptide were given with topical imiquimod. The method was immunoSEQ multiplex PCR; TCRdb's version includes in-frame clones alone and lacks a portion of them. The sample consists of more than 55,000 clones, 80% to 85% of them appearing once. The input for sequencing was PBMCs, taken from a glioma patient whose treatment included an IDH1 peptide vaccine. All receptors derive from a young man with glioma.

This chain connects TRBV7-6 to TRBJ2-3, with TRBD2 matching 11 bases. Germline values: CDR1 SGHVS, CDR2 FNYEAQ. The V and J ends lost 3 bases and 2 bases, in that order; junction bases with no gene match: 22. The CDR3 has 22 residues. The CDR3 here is CASSLPPPLAGGSFSPTDTQYF. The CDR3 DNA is TGTGCCAGCAGCTTGCCACCCCCTCTAGCGGGGGGAAGTTTTTCCCCCACAGATACGCAGTATTTT. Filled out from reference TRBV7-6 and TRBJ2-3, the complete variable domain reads GAGVSQSPRYKVTKRGQDVALRCDPISGHVSLYWYRQALGQGPEFLTYFNYEAQQDKSGLPNDRFSAERPEGSISTLTIQRTEQRDSAMYRCASSLPPPLAGGSFSPTDTQYFGPGTRLTVL.

This CDR3 is CASSQNTEAFF. Here the CDR3 DNA reads TGTGCCAGCAGCCAGAACACTGAAGCTTTCTTT. The chain couples TRBV5-4 to TRBJ1-1, with D hard to call. Looked up from germline, CDR1 is SGHNT and CDR2 is YYREEE (reference sequence). V gave up 4 bases and J gave up 1 base, with 2 bases separating them. This CDR3 is built from 11 residues.

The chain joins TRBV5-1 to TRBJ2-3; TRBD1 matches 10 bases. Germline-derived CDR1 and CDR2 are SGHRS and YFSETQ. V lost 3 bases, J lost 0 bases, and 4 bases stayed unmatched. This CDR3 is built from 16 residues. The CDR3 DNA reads TGCGCCAGCAGCTCCGACAGGGGGCTGAGCACAGATACGCAGTATTTT. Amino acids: CASSSDRGLSTDTQYF.